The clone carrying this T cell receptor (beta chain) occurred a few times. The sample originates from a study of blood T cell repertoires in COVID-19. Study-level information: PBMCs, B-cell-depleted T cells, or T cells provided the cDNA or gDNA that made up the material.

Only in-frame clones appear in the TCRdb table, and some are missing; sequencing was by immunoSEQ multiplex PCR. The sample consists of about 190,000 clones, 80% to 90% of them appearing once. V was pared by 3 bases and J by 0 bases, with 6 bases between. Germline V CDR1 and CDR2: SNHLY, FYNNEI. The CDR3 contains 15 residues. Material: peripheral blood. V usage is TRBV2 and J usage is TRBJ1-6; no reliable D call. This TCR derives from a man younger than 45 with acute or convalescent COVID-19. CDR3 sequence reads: CASSERSSYNSPLHF. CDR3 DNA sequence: TGTGCCAGCAGTGAGAGGAGCTCCTATAATTCACCCCTCCACTTT.